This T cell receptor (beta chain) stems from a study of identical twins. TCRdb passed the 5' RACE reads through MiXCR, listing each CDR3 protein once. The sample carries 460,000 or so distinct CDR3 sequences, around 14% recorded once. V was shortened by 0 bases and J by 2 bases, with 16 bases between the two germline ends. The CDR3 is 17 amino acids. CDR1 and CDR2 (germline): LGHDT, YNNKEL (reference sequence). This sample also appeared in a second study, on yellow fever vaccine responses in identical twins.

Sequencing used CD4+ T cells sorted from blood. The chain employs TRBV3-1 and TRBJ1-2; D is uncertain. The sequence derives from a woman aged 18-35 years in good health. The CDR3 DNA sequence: TGTGCCAGCAGCCAAGATGCCGAGAACCAGGTCAACTATGGCTACACCTTC. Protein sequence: CASSQDAENQVNYGYTF. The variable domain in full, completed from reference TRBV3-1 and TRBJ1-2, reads DTAVSQTPKYLVTQMGNDKSIKCEQNLGHDTMYWYKQDSKKFLKIMFSYNNKELIINETVPNRFSPKSPDKAHLNLHINSLELGDSAVYFCASSQDAENQVNYGYTFGSGTRLTVV.